A selection of T cell receptor beta chains follows, all from one sample in a study of beta chain features in type 1 diabetes. Measured with immunoSEQ multiplex PCR; TCRdb has only the in-frame clones, and not every one. Of approximately 120,000 clones in the sample, 30% to 40% were seen once. Sequencing was done on a sample of stem cell memory CD4+ T cells from blood. The source is a woman aged 18 to 35 in good health. Each CDR3 is given with its conserved first and last residue. The order of the fields is D gene, J gene, V gene, clone size, CDR3 protein, CDR3 DNA. A D gene is named only where the DNA matches it firmly. Not all rows give a size; the values are once, few, many and, for expanded clones, a class.

d_call: -
j_call: TRBJ2-5
v_call: TRBV7-9
clone_size: few
cdr3_aa: CASSSQETQYF
cdr3_nt: TGTGCCAGCAGCTCACAAGAGACCCAGTACTTC

d_call: TRBD2
j_call: TRBJ2-1
v_call: TRBV7-3
clone_size: -
cdr3_aa: CASSHGVAGLNEQFF
cdr3_nt: TGTGCCAGCAGCCATGGAGTAGCGGGCCTCAATGAGCAGTTCTTC

d_call: -
j_call: TRBJ1-2
v_call: TRBV2
clone_size: -
cdr3_aa: CASSSDRFYGYTF
cdr3_nt: TGTGCCAGCAGTTCAGACAGGTTCTATGGCTACACCTTC

d_call: -
j_call: TRBJ2-5
v_call: TRBV13
clone_size: -
cdr3_aa: CASSYRWRGPGETQYF
cdr3_nt: TGTGCCAGCAGCTACCGGTGGAGGGGGCCTGGAGAGACCCAGTACTTC

d_call: TRBD1
j_call: TRBJ2-7
v_call: TRBV4-1
clone_size: few
cdr3_aa: CASSQAAGTGSSYEQYF
cdr3_nt: TGCGCCAGCAGCCAAGCGGCCGGGACAGGGAGCTCCTACGAGCAGTACTTC

d_call: -
j_call: TRBJ2-7
v_call: TRBV25-1
clone_size: -
cdr3_aa: CASSEYGGVMGQYF
cdr3_nt: TGTGCCAGCAGTGAATACGGCGGGGTAATGGGGCAGTACTTC

d_call: -
j_call: TRBJ1-2
v_call: TRBV29-1
clone_size: -
cdr3_aa: CSAERGGADYGYTF
cdr3_nt: TGCAGCGCCGAGCGTGGGGGGGCAGACTATGGCTACACCTTC

d_call: -
j_call: TRBJ2-1
v_call: TRBV18
clone_size: -
cdr3_aa: CASSPPGTTYNEQFF
cdr3_nt: TGTGCCAGCTCACCTCCCGGGACAACATACAATGAGCAGTTCTTC

d_call: TRBD1
j_call: TRBJ1-1
v_call: TRBV7-3
clone_size: -
cdr3_aa: CASSLNPGQGADTEAFF
cdr3_nt: TGTGCCAGCAGCTTAAATCCGGGACAGGGGGCTGACACTGAAGCTTTCTTT

d_call: -
j_call: TRBJ2-6
v_call: TRBV2
clone_size: -
cdr3_aa: CACAGANVLTF
cdr3_nt: TGTGCCTGCGCTGGGGCCAACGTCCTGACTTTC

d_call: TRBD2
j_call: TRBJ2-2
v_call: TRBV27
clone_size: few
cdr3_aa: CASSLDFPGGGTGELFF
cdr3_nt: TGTGCCAGCAGTTTGGATTTCCCGGGAGGTGGCACCGGGGAGCTGTTTTTT

d_call: TRBD2
j_call: TRBJ2-1
v_call: TRBV2
clone_size: few
cdr3_aa: CASAGDYNEQFF
cdr3_nt: TGTGCCAGCGCGGGGGACTACAATGAGCAGTTCTTC

d_call: TRBD1
j_call: TRBJ1-1
v_call: TRBV9
clone_size: -
cdr3_aa: CASSVGGAGGYTEAFF
cdr3_nt: TGTGCCAGCAGCGTAGGGGGGGCAGGGGGCTACACTGAAGCTTTCTTT

d_call: TRBD2
j_call: TRBJ2-7
v_call: TRBV7-9
clone_size: -
cdr3_aa: CASSLITLAGGYEQYF
cdr3_nt: TGTGCCAGCAGCTTAATTACGCTAGCGGGAGGTTACGAGCAGTACTTC

d_call: TRBD2
j_call: TRBJ2-1
v_call: TRBV28
clone_size: -
cdr3_aa: CASTPRRTSGSYNEQFF
cdr3_nt: TGTGCCAGCACTCCCCGAAGGACTAGCGGGTCCTACAATGAGCAGTTCTTC

d_call: TRBD2
j_call: TRBJ2-1
v_call: TRBV5-1
clone_size: -
cdr3_aa: CASSLRASTSGRANEQFF
cdr3_nt: TGCGCCAGCAGCTTGAGGGCTTCGACTAGCGGGAGGGCCAATGAGCAGTTCTTC

d_call: -
j_call: TRBJ2-7
v_call: TRBV6-5
clone_size: -
cdr3_aa: CASRRAGAYEQYF
cdr3_nt: TGTGCCAGCAGGAGGGCAGGGGCCTACGAGCAGTACTTC

d_call: TRBD2
j_call: TRBJ2-1
v_call: TRBV5-1
clone_size: -
cdr3_aa: CASSRGGTSGDNEQFF
cdr3_nt: TGCGCCAGCAGCCGGGGGGGGACTAGCGGGGACAATGAGCAGTTCTTC

d_call: -
j_call: TRBJ2-7
v_call: TRBV7-8
clone_size: -
cdr3_aa: CASSLIGFEQYF
cdr3_nt: TGTGCCAGCAGCTTAATCGGGTTCGAGCAGTACTTC

d_call: -
j_call: TRBJ2-1
v_call: TRBV28
clone_size: few
cdr3_aa: CASSSLPDSSYNEQFF
cdr3_nt: TGTGCCAGCAGTTCCCTTCCGGACAGCTCCTACAATGAGCAGTTCTTC

d_call: -
j_call: TRBJ2-5
v_call: TRBV18
clone_size: -
cdr3_aa: CASSPPGRGETQYF
cdr3_nt: TGTGCCAGCTCACCACCGGGTCGGGGTGAGACCCAGTACTTC

d_call: -
j_call: TRBJ1-2
v_call: TRBV5-1
clone_size: -
cdr3_aa: CASSSSAQGGYTF
cdr3_nt: TGCGCCAGCAGCTCCTCCGCGCAGGGTGGCTACACCTTC

d_call: -
j_call: TRBJ2-1
v_call: TRBV29-1
clone_size: few
cdr3_aa: CSASLSYNEQFF
cdr3_nt: TGCAGCGCCAGTCTCTCCTACAATGAGCAGTTCTTC

d_call: TRBD2
j_call: TRBJ2-5
v_call: TRBV28
clone_size: -
cdr3_aa: CASSFTSGRRETQYF
cdr3_nt: TGTGCCAGCAGTTTCACTAGCGGGAGACGGGAGACCCAGTACTTC

d_call: TRBD1
j_call: TRBJ2-1
v_call: TRBV15
clone_size: -
cdr3_aa: CATPRTGTGVNEQFF
cdr3_nt: TGTGCCACTCCAAGGACCGGGACAGGGGTAAATGAGCAGTTCTTC

d_call: -
j_call: TRBJ1-1
v_call: TRBV18
clone_size: few
cdr3_aa: CASSSTQGFEAFF
cdr3_nt: TGTGCCAGCTCCTCGACACAGGGATTCGAAGCTTTCTTT

d_call: TRBD1
j_call: TRBJ1-1
v_call: TRBV6-5
clone_size: -
cdr3_aa: CASSLSGTGNTEAFF
cdr3_nt: TGTGCCAGCAGCCTATCCGGGACAGGCAACACTGAAGCTTTCTTT

d_call: TRBD2
j_call: TRBJ2-3
v_call: TRBV28
clone_size: -
cdr3_aa: CATEGLAYRTDTQYF
cdr3_nt: TGTGCCACAGAGGGACTAGCGTACCGCACAGATACGCAGTATTTT

d_call: -
j_call: TRBJ1-1
v_call: TRBV11-2
clone_size: -
cdr3_aa: CASSLIGRAAFF
cdr3_nt: TGTGCCAGCAGCTTAATCGGCAGGGCGGCTTTCTTT

d_call: TRBD1
j_call: TRBJ2-6
v_call: TRBV19
clone_size: -
cdr3_aa: CASDRGISGANVLTF
cdr3_nt: TGTGCCAGCGACAGGGGGATCTCTGGGGCCAACGTCCTGACTTTC

d_call: -
j_call: TRBJ1-3
v_call: TRBV5-1
clone_size: -
cdr3_aa: CASRDSPGNTIYF
cdr3_nt: TGCGCCAGCAGGGACAGTCCTGGAAACACCATATATTTT

d_call: TRBD1
j_call: TRBJ1-1
v_call: TRBV5-1
clone_size: -
cdr3_aa: CASSLRTGGEAFF
cdr3_nt: TGCGCCAGCAGCCTCAGGACAGGGGGCGAAGCTTTCTTT

d_call: -
j_call: TRBJ1-5
v_call: TRBV20-1
clone_size: -
cdr3_aa: CSALTGQPQHF
cdr3_nt: TGCAGTGCCCTCACAGGACAGCCCCAGCATTTT

d_call: -
j_call: TRBJ1-2
v_call: TRBV6-5
clone_size: -
cdr3_aa: CASSYHQRGNYGYTF
cdr3_nt: TGTGCCAGCAGTTACCACCAGCGGGGTAACTATGGCTACACCTTC

d_call: -
j_call: TRBJ2-5
v_call: TRBV6-1
clone_size: once
cdr3_aa: CASSMGGRETQYF
cdr3_nt: TGTGCCAGCTCAATGGGGGGGCGGGAGACCCAGTACTTC

d_call: TRBD2
j_call: TRBJ2-5
v_call: TRBV5-4
clone_size: few
cdr3_aa: CASSPFGLADTQETQYF
cdr3_nt: TGTGCCAGCAGCCCGTTCGGACTAGCGGATACCCAAGAGACCCAGTACTTC

d_call: -
j_call: TRBJ1-2
v_call: TRBV20-1
clone_size: -
cdr3_aa: CSSGGYTF
cdr3_nt: TGCAGTTCAGGGGGCTACACCTTC

d_call: -
j_call: TRBJ2-6
v_call: TRBV2
clone_size: -
cdr3_aa: CASSTQGVGANVLTF
cdr3_nt: TGTGCCAGCAGTACACAGGGCGTTGGGGCCAACGTCCTGACTTTC

d_call: TRBD2
j_call: TRBJ2-5
v_call: TRBV30
clone_size: few
cdr3_aa: CAWSPRLAAGHGETQYF
cdr3_nt: TGTGCCTGGAGTCCCCGACTAGCGGCTGGCCACGGGGAGACCCAGTACTTC

d_call: TRBD1
j_call: TRBJ2-5
v_call: TRBV5-4
clone_size: few
cdr3_aa: CASSLRTGAGETQYF
cdr3_nt: TGTGCCAGCAGCCTGCGGACAGGGGCGGGCGAGACCCAGTACTTC

d_call: TRBD2
j_call: TRBJ2-1
v_call: TRBV19
clone_size: few
cdr3_aa: CASSPGTGGNEQFF
cdr3_nt: TGTGCCAGTAGTCCAGGGACGGGAGGGAATGAGCAGTTCTTC

d_call: TRBD1
j_call: TRBJ2-1
v_call: TRBV19
clone_size: -
cdr3_aa: CASSNRDRGLRDNEQFF
cdr3_nt: TGTGCCAGTAGTAACCGGGACAGGGGGCTTAGGGACAATGAGCAGTTCTTC

d_call: TRBD1
j_call: TRBJ2-7
v_call: TRBV18
clone_size: -
cdr3_aa: CASSPRTGVGEQYF
cdr3_nt: TGTGCCAGCTCACCACGGACAGGGGTGGGTGAGCAGTACTTC

d_call: TRBD2
j_call: TRBJ2-5
v_call: TRBV29-1
clone_size: -
cdr3_aa: CSGGGTQETQYF
cdr3_nt: TGCAGCGGGGGGGGGACCCAAGAGACCCAGTACTTC

d_call: TRBD1
j_call: TRBJ1-1
v_call: TRBV18
clone_size: few
cdr3_aa: CASSPRETGSLAFF
cdr3_nt: TGTGCCAGCTCACCACGGGAGACAGGGAGTCTAGCTTTCTTT

d_call: -
j_call: TRBJ2-7
v_call: TRBV7-9
clone_size: -
cdr3_aa: CASSNPRGEQYF
cdr3_nt: TGTGCCAGCAGCAATCCTCGGGGGGAGCAGTACTTC

d_call: -
j_call: TRBJ1-5
v_call: TRBV6-1
clone_size: -
cdr3_aa: CASIQDLSNQPQHF
cdr3_nt: TGTGCCAGCATCCAGGACTTGAGCAATCAGCCCCAGCATTTT

d_call: TRBD2
j_call: TRBJ2-5
v_call: TRBV6-5
clone_size: once
cdr3_aa: CASSYGGRRETQYF
cdr3_nt: TGTGCCAGCAGTTACGGCGGGAGAAGGGAGACCCAGTACTTC

d_call: TRBD1
j_call: TRBJ2-1
v_call: TRBV11-2
clone_size: few
cdr3_aa: CASSSGGRILNEQFF
cdr3_nt: TGTGCCAGCAGCTCAGGGGGCCGGATCCTCAATGAGCAGTTCTTC

d_call: -
j_call: TRBJ2-1
v_call: TRBV7-2
clone_size: -
cdr3_aa: CASSLVVARDEQFF
cdr3_nt: TGTGCCAGCAGCTTAGTGGTAGCCAGGGATGAGCAGTTCTTC

d_call: -
j_call: TRBJ1-1
v_call: TRBV13
clone_size: -
cdr3_aa: CASSPRGLRNTEAFF
cdr3_nt: TGTGCCAGCAGCCCACGGGGACTGAGGAACACTGAAGCTTTCTTT

d_call: -
j_call: TRBJ1-6
v_call: TRBV30
clone_size: -
cdr3_aa: CAWSVSRANSPLHF
cdr3_nt: TGTGCCTGGAGTGTAAGCAGGGCCAATTCACCCCTCCACTTT

d_call: -
j_call: TRBJ1-5
v_call: TRBV6-1
clone_size: few
cdr3_aa: CASEGRNQPQHF
cdr3_nt: TGTGCCAGCGAGGGCAGGAATCAGCCCCAGCATTTT

d_call: -
j_call: TRBJ2-7
v_call: TRBV6-1
clone_size: -
cdr3_aa: CASSEVSPYEQYF
cdr3_nt: TGTGCCAGCAGTGAAGTCTCCCCCTACGAGCAGTACTTC

d_call: -
j_call: TRBJ2-7
v_call: TRBV29-1
clone_size: few
cdr3_aa: CSVLGHLYEQYF
cdr3_nt: TGCAGCGTGCTGGGACACCTCTACGAGCAGTACTTC

d_call: TRBD2
j_call: TRBJ2-4
v_call: TRBV29-1
clone_size: -
cdr3_aa: CSVVGGSTLKNIQYF
cdr3_nt: TGCAGCGTTGTGGGCGGGAGCACTCTCAAAAACATTCAGTACTTC